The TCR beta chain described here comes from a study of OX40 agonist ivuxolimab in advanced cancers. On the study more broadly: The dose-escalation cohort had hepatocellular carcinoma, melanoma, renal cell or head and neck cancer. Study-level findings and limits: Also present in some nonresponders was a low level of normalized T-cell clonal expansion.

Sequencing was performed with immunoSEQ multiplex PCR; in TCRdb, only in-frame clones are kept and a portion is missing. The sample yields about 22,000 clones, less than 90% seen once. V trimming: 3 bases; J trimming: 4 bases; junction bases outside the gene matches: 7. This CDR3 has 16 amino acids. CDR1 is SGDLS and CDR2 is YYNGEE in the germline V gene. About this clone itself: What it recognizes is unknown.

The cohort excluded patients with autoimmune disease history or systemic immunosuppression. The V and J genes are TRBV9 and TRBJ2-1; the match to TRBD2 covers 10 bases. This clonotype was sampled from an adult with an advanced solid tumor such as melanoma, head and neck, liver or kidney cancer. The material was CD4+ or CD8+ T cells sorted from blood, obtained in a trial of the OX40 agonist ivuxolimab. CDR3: CASSATGLALYNEQFF. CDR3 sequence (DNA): TGTGCCAGCAGCGCTACGGGACTAGCGCTTTACAATGAGCAGTTCTTC.